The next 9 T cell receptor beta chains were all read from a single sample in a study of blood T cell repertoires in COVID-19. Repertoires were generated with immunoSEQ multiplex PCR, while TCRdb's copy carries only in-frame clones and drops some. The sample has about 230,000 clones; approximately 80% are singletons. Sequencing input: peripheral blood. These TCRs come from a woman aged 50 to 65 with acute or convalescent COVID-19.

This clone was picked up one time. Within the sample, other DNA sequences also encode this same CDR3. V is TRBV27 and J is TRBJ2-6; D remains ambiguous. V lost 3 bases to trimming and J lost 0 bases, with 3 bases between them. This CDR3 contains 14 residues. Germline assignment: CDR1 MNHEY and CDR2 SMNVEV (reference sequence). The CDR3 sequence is CASSLSSGANVLTF. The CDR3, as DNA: TGTGCCAGCAGTTTGAGCTCTGGGGCCAACGTCCTGACTTTC.

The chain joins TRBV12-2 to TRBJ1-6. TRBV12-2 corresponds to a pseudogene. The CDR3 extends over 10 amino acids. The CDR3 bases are TGTGCAAGTCGCCTTTCACCCCTCCACTTT. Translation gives CASRLSPLHF.

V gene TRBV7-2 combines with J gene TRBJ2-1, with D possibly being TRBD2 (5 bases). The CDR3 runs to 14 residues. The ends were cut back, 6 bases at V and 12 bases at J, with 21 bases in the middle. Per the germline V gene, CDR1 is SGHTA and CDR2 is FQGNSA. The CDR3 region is CASRQPVSGSAQFF. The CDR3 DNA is TGTGCCAGCAGGCAACCCGTTAGTGGGAGCGCGCAGTTCTTC.

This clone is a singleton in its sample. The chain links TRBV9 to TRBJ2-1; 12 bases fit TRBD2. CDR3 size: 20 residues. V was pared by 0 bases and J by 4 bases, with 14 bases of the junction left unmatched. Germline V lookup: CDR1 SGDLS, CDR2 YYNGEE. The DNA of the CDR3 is TGTGCCAGCAGCGTAGCCGGGGGTTCTAGCGGGAGGGTGAATTACAATGAGCAGTTCTTC. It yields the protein CASSVAGGSSGRVNYNEQFF.

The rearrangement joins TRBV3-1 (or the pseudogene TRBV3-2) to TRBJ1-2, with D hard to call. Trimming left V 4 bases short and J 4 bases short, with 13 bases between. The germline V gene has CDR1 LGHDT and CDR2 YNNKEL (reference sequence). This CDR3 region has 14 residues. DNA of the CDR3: TGTGCCAGCAGCCCTGGACTAGCCTTCTATGGCTACACCTTC. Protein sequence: CASSPGLAFYGYTF.

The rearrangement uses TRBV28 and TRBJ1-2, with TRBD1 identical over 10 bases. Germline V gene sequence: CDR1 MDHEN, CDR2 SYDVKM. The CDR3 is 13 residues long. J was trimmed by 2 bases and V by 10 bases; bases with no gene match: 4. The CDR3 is CAIRQGANYGYTF. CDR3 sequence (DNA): TGTGCCATCAGACAGGGGGCCAACTATGGCTACACCTTC.

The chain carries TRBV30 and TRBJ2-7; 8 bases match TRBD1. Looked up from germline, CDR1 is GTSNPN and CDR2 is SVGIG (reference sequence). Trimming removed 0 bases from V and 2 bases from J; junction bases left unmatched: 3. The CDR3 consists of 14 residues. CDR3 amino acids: CAWSVRTGPYEQYF. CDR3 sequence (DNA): TGTGCCTGGAGTGTCAGGACAGGGCCCTACGAGCAGTACTTC.

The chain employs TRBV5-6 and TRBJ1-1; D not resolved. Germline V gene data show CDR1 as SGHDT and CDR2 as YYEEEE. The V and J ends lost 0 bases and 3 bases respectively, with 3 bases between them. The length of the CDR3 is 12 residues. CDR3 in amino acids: CASSLVDTEAFF. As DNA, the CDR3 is TGTGCCAGCAGCTTGGTCGACACTGAAGCTTTCTTT.

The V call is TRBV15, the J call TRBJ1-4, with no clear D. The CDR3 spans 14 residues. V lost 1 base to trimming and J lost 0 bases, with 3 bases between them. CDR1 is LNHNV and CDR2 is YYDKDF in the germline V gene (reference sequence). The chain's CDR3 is CATSRAATNEKLFF. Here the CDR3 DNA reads TGTGCCACCAGCAGAGCAGCAACTAATGAAAAACTGTTTTTT. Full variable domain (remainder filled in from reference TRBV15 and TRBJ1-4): DAMVIQNPRYQVTQFGKPVTLSCSQTLNHNVMYWYQQKSSQAPKLLFHYYDKDFNNEADTPDNFQSRRPNTSFCFLDIRSPGLGDTAMYLCATSRAATNEKLFFGSGTQLSVL.